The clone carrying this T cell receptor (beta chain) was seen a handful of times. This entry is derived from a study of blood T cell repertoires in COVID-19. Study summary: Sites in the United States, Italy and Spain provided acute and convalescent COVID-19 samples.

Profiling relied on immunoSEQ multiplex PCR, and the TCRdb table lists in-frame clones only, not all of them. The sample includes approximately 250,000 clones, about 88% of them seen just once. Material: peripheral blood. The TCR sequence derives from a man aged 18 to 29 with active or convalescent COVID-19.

CDR3 amino acids: CASSRGGGSGNTIYF. DNA for the CDR3: TGTGCCAGCAGCCGAGGGGGAGGGTCTGGAAACACCATATATTTT. The V and J genes are TRBV5-6 and TRBJ1-3; tentative D call: TRBD1 (6 bases). Germline CDR1 and CDR2: SGHDT and YYEEEE. V lost 4 bases and J 1 base, leaving 12 bases between the germline ends. The CDR3 length is 15 residues.